Described below is a single TCR beta chain sequence and its context. What it binds is unknown. The data are from a study of T cell responses to AZD1222 COVID-19 vaccine. Study-level results: Donors skewed white British and female; clonal diversity was possibly underestimated. Reports say nearly half of spike-specific TCRs go after unmutated variant regions.

V was cut by 0 bases and J by 2 bases, with 15 bases left in between. This CDR3 is built from 16 residues. CDR1 is SGHRS, CDR2 YFSETQ, per germline. Sequenced by immunoSEQ multiplex PCR; TCRdb stores in-frame clones only, minus some. Here the sample spans about 120,000 clones, around 91% being singletons. This receptor was taken from an adult in good health. Sequencing was performed on peripheral blood, taken on day 0 of AZD1222 vaccination. This chain joins TRBV5-1 and TRBJ2-7; weak D call: TRBD1 (6 bases). CDR3 residues: CASSLGLAGVAYEQYF. CDR3 nucleotide sequence: TGCGCCAGCAGCTTGGGGTTAGCAGGGGTCGCCTACGAGCAGTACTTC.